Following are 26 T cell receptor beta chains from one sample sequenced in a study of human T cells and chemical hapten exposure. As to time point: patch test 3, about 24 weeks after DPC sensitization. Described treatment: therapeutic diphenylcyclopropenone sensitization with weekly scalp DPC. TCRdb re-called the RACE reads through MiXCR, storing one row per CDR3 protein. The sample has about 200,000 distinct CDR3 sequences, about 25% seen once. Source: whole blood, taken in connection with sensitization to the hapten diphenylcyclopropenone (DPC). These receptors came from a woman aged 35 to 49 with alopecia areata. Some clones in this sample may be carry-over from other donors' samples.

The rearrangement joins TRBV7-9 to TRBJ2-7, with D unresolved. In germline, CDR1 is SEHNR, CDR2 FQNEAQ (reference sequence). V was cut by 5 bases and J by 4 bases, with 9 bases left in between. The CDR3 spans 12 residues. The CDR3 coding sequence is TGTGCCAGCAGCGCAGTTCTTTACGAGCAGTACTTC. Translated, it gives CASSAVLYEQYF.

The gene calls are TRBV5-1 and TRBJ2-1, with D uncertain. V dropped 0 bases and J dropped 7 bases, with 5 bases sitting between them. CDR3 length: 12 residues. CDR1 is SGHRS and CDR2 is YFSETQ in the germline V gene. The CDR3 here is CASSLVLNEQFF. The CDR3 DNA sequence: TGCGCCAGCAGCTTGGTTCTTAATGAGCAGTTCTTC.

The table lists this clonotype with a few counts. V and J are TRBV7-2 and TRBJ1-4, with a possible D match to TRBD1 (5 bases). Germline-derived CDR1 and CDR2 are SGHTA and FQGNSA. The CDR3 runs to 15 residues. Deletions cut 5 bases from V and 5 bases from J, with 15 bases between. The CDR3 DNA reads as TGTGCCAGCAGCCAAACGACAGCTCGAAATGAAAAACTGTTTTTT. Translation gives CASSQTTARNEKLFF.

The chain carries TRBV6-2 or TRBV6-3 and TRBJ2-3; 13 bases line up with TRBD2. Trimming cost V 2 bases and J 3 bases; bases outside gene matches: 5. Germline V lookup: CDR1 MNHEY, CDR2 SVGEGT. The CDR3 length is 17 residues. The CDR3 loop reads CASSYTSGRAATDTQYF. The CDR3 DNA follows: TGTGCCAGCAGTTACACTAGCGGGAGGGCCGCGACAGATACGCAGTATTTT.

This chain uses TRBV7-2 with TRBJ2-5; D gene ambiguous. The CDR3 has 14 amino acids. Germline assignment: CDR1 SGHTA and CDR2 FQGNSA. The V end was cut by 4 bases, the J end by 7 bases, with 16 bases between. The CDR3 bases are TGTGCCAGCAGCTCCTTACTGGACGGTGGGACCCAGTACTTC. This encodes CASSSLLDGGTQYF.

The chain links TRBV20-1 to TRBJ1-1; the D is unclear. V was trimmed by 4 bases and J by 8 bases, leaving 14 bases between them. The CDR3 contains 12 residues. The V gene's germline CDR1 is DFQATT and CDR2 SNEGSKA (reference sequence). The CDR3 nucleotides read TGCAGTGCTATAAGACGGGCAGCGGAAGCTTTCTTT. It encodes CSAIRRAAEAFF.

This clonotype occurred a few times. The chain recombines TRBV11-2 with TRBJ2-3; tentatively, D is TRBD2 (5 bases). V shed 6 bases and J shed 2 bases, with 12 bases lying between them. The CDR3 loop spans 14 amino acids. Germline V gene data show CDR1 as SGHAT and CDR2 as FQNNGV. The CDR3 DNA sequence: TGTGCCAGCAGAGCGGATTTCGACACAGATACGCAGTATTTT. It yields the protein CASRADFDTDTQYF.

This chain uses TRBV5-1 with TRBJ1-2; 8 bases fit TRBD1. V trimming: 4 bases; J trimming: 6 bases; junction bases outside the gene matches: 5. Germline lookup yields CDR1 SGHRS and CDR2 YFSETQ. The CDR3 extends over 13 amino acids. The CDR3 nucleotides are TGCGCCAGCAGCCCGAAGGGACAGGATGGCTACACCTTC. Residues: CASSPKGQDGYTF.

This clonotype was found a few times. CDR3 residues: CASSLMLRREETQYF. The CDR3 DNA is TGTGCCAGTAGTCTAATGCTCCGCAGGGAAGAGACCCAGTACTTC. The chain links TRBV19 to TRBJ2-5; a possible D gene is TRBD1 (5 bases). The CDR3 runs to 15 residues. The germline V gene has CDR1 LNHDA and CDR2 SQIVND (reference sequence). The V end was cut by 5 bases, the J end by 3 bases, with 16 bases between.

This chain joins TRBV6-1 and TRBJ2-7, with TRBD2 matching 12 bases. Germline V gene lookup returns CDR1 MNHNS and CDR2 SASEGT. Trimming took 7 bases from V and 2 from J; bases not matched to a gene: 6. This CDR3 region has 15 residues. The DNA of the CDR3 is TGTGCCAGCACTTTAGGACTAGCGGGAACCTACGAGCAGTACTTC. Amino acids: CASTLGLAGTYEQYF.

The chain links TRBV7-9 to TRBJ1-1; TRBD1 aligns across 7 bases. The CDR3 extends over 17 amino acids. With 4 bases clipped from V and 0 bases from J, the junction kept 11 bases outside the gene matches. Germline lookup yields CDR1 SEHNR and CDR2 FQNEAQ (reference sequence). The CDR3 protein is CASSSPTEGAMNTEAFF. Here the CDR3 DNA reads TGTGCCAGCAGCTCACCAACGGAGGGGGCTATGAACACTGAAGCTTTCTTT.

The rearrangement joins TRBV12-3 or TRBV12-4 to TRBJ2-7; 9 bases line up with TRBD1. J was trimmed by 6 bases and V by 5 bases; bases with no gene match: 8. The CDR3 runs 14 residues. The CDR3 DNA sequence: TGTGCCAGCAGTCTGACAGGGGGTATCGCCGAGCAGTACTTC. Amino acids: CASSLTGGIAEQYF.

J is TRBJ2-2 and V is TRBV4-2, with no clear D. V lost 1 base and J lost 0, with 6 bases in between. The CDR3 sequence is 15 residues long. Germline CDR1 LGHNA, CDR2 YNFKEQ. CDR3 protein: CASSQGTANTGELFF. For the CDR3, the DNA is TGTGCCAGCAGCCAAGGGACGGCGAACACCGGGGAGCTGTTTTTT.

At least ten counts were recorded for this clonotype. The chain recombines TRBV11-2 with TRBJ1-1; tentative D call: TRBD1 (6 bases). CDR3 length: 13 residues. V was clipped by 0 bases and J by 11 bases, with 13 bases between them. Germline-derived CDR1 and CDR2 are SGHAT and FQNNGV. In nucleotides, the CDR3 is TGTGCCAGCAGCTTAGATGCAGGGGCTCCGGCTTTCTTT. It encodes CASSLDAGAPAFF. Supplemented by reference TRBV11-2 and TRBJ1-1, the full variable domain reads EAGVAQSPRYKIIEKRQSVAFWCNPISGHATLYWYQQILGQGPKLLIQFQNNGVVDDSQLPKDRFSAERLKGVDSTLKIQPAKLEDSAVYLCASSLDAGAPAFFGQGTRLTVV.

The rearrangement uses TRBV10-3 and TRBJ2-1; D may match TRBD1 or TRBD2 (5 bases each). The V gene lost 6 bases and the J gene lost 9 bases, with 18 bases spanning the gap. CDR3 length: 14 amino acids. Germline values: CDR1 ENHRY, CDR2 SYGVKD. CDR3 region: CAISRGTGSGEQFF. The CDR3 nucleotides are TGTGCCATCAGCCGAGGGACGGGATCAGGTGAGCAGTTCTTC.

This clonotype was detected a few times. The chain joins TRBV4-3 to TRBJ2-2; D gene ambiguous. The CDR3 is 16 amino acids. The ends were cut back, 0 bases at V and 2 bases at J, with 10 bases in the middle. Germline V gives CDR1 LGHNA, CDR2 YSLEER. The DNA of the CDR3 is TGCGCCAGCAGCCAAGATTTGACTCTTAACACCGGGGAGCTGTTTTTT. Amino acids: CASSQDLTLNTGELFF.

This chain links TRBV29-1 with TRBJ2-6, with 9 bases identical to TRBD1. V lost 5 bases, J lost 0 bases, and 8 bases stayed unmatched. The CDR3 is 17 amino acids. Germline CDR1 and CDR2: SQVTM and ANQGSEA. The CDR3 loop is CSVMRTGVVSGANVLTF. The CDR3 region has the DNA TGCAGCGTTATGCGGACAGGGGTAGTCTCTGGGGCCAACGTCCTGACTTTC.

This clonotype has just a few counts. This chain links TRBV18 with TRBJ2-7; D possibly corresponds to TRBD1 (5 bases). This CDR3 region has 13 residues. The V end was cut by 4 bases, the J end by 2 bases, with 9 bases between. CDR1 KGHSH and CDR2 LQKENI come from the germline V gene. CDR3 sequence: CASSLGHAYEQYF. CDR3 nucleotide sequence: TGTGCCAGCTCACTCGGACATGCCTACGAGCAGTACTTC.

This clonotype was seen many times. The chain links TRBV29-1 to TRBJ2-1; no clear D. In germline, CDR1 is SQVTM, CDR2 ANQGSEA. CDR3 length equals 11 residues. V dropped 7 bases and J dropped 7 bases, with 11 bases sitting between them. CDR3 sequence (DNA): TGCAGCGGGACCTCTTTGAATGAGCAGTTCTTC. Its protein product is CSGTSLNEQFF.

The J gene is TRBJ1-2, the V gene TRBV2; D is unclear. This CDR3 has 14 amino acids. Trimming shortened V by 1 base and J by 8 bases, and 14 bases separated the two germline ends. The germline gives CDR1 SNHLY, CDR2 FYNNEI. Here the CDR3 reads CASSEEMAVGGYTF. The CDR3 bases are TGTGCCAGCAGTGAAGAGATGGCGGTCGGGGGCTACACCTTC.

The chain recombines TRBV28 with TRBJ2-7; 7 bases match TRBD2. The CDR3 runs 19 residues. V shed 4 bases, J shed 0 bases, and the junction held 18 bases outside the gene matches. Germline CDR1 MDHEN, CDR2 SYDVKM. The CDR3 sequence: CASSSPELRRGFRSYEQYF. For the CDR3, the DNA is TGTGCCAGCAGTTCCCCCGAGTTACGGCGGGGGTTCCGCTCCTACGAGCAGTACTTC.

This sequence joins TRBV28 and TRBJ1-2, with 8 bases identical to TRBD1. The germline CDR1 and CDR2 sequences are MDHEN and SYDVKM. Germline trimming cut 5 bases from V and 6 bases from J; bases unmatched to any gene: 2. This CDR3 has 12 amino acids. The CDR3 sequence: CASSRDRNGYTF. Written as DNA, the CDR3 is TGTGCCAGCAGTCGGGACAGGAATGGCTACACCTTC.

This chain links TRBV29-1 with TRBJ1-3, with D unresolved. V was trimmed by 5 bases and J by 4 bases, leaving 15 bases between them. Germline-derived CDR1 and CDR2 are SQVTM and ANQGSEA. The CDR3 spans 14 residues. DNA for the CDR3: TGCAGCGTTAGTGGTCCGAGGGTAGGAAACACCATATATTTT. It codes for CSVSGPRVGNTIYF.

The CDR3 nucleotides read TGTGCCGTTACCGGGACAGGGACCGGGGAGCTGTTTTTT. It encodes CAVTGTGTGELFF. The genes are TRBV10-3 and TRBJ2-2; 9 bases align to TRBD1. The CDR3 runs 13 residues. Trimming removed 11 bases from V and 5 bases from J; junction bases left unmatched: 6. CDR1 is ENHRY and CDR2 is SYGVKD in the germline V gene.

In this sample, this clonotype turned up a few times. J is TRBJ2-5 and V is TRBV5-1; 8 bases are shared with TRBD2. J was trimmed by 5 bases and V by 4 bases; bases with no gene match: 4. Germline V gene lookup returns CDR1 SGHRS and CDR2 YFSETQ. This CDR3 comprises 13 residues. The CDR3 spells CASSRAGGETQYF. CDR3 nucleotides: TGCGCCAGCAGCCGTGCGGGAGGTGAGACCCAGTACTTC. Supplemented by reference TRBV5-1 and TRBJ2-5, the full variable domain reads KAGVTQTPRYLIKTRGQQVTLSCSPISGHRSVSWYQQTPGQGLQFLFEYFSETQRNKGNFPGRFSGRQFSNSRSEMNVSTLELGDSALYLCASSRAGGETQYFGPGTRLLVL.

This clonotype occurred a few times. The chain joins TRBV14 to TRBJ2-1; 8 bases align to TRBD2. Unmatched junction bases numbered 11, after V lost 4 bases and J lost 9 bases. This CDR3 comprises 15 residues. CDR1 SGHDN and CDR2 FVKESK come from the germline V gene. CDR3 residues: CASSLGLGRVAEQFF. Written as DNA, the CDR3 is TGTGCCAGCAGCCTGGGACTAGGAAGGGTTGCTGAGCAGTTCTTC.